This TCR beta chain was profiled in a study of T cell responses to AZD1222 COVID-19 vaccine. Broader study findings: A rise in Spike-specific TCR breadth and depth followed two AZD1222 doses.

TCRdb's table, derived via immunoSEQ multiplex PCR, lists solely in-frame clones and lacks some. Of fewer than 150,000 clones listed, about 90% are singletons. V gave up 2 bases and J gave up 0 bases, with 14 bases separating them. This CDR3 comprises 17 residues. Germline loops: CDR1 SNHLY, CDR2 FYNNEI. A note on this clone: What it binds is not known.

The starting material was peripheral blood, obtained on day 0 of AZD1222 vaccination. This chain uses TRBV2 with TRBJ1-3; D possibly corresponds to TRBD1 (6 bases). The sequence was obtained from an adult in good health. The CDR3: CASSESSGHISGNTIYF. In nucleotides, the CDR3 is TGTGCCAGCAGTGAATCTTCGGGACACATCTCTGGAAACACCATATATTTT.